This T cell receptor (beta chain) was sequenced for a study of intratumoral heterogeneity in liver cancer. Study-wide background: The median patient age was about 66 years, and most were male.

Study-level points and caveats: Tumor-infiltrating lymphocyte representation was acknowledged to be under-sampled.

Germline V lookup: CDR1 GTSNPN, CDR2 SVGIG (reference sequence). The CDR3 is made up of 14 amino acids. Trimming removed 4 bases from V and 0 bases from J, with 10 bases in between. As to this clone: As yet, its antigen is unknown.

Assay: immunoSEQ multiplex PCR; the TCRdb copy retains only in-frame clones and omits some. The table has 20,000 to 25,000 clones, roughly 73% seen once. Samples came from areas without visible necrosis or hemorrhage. This chain links TRBV30 with TRBJ1-3, with D possibly matching TRBD1 (6 bases). Material: tumor-adjacent normal tissue, obtained before any cancer treatment. This TCR came from a woman aged 70-85 years with hepatocellular carcinoma. In DNA form, the CDR3 reads TGTGCCTGGAAACAGGGCCGCTCTGGAAACACCATATATTTT. The encoded protein is CAWKQGRSGNTIYF. The full variable domain, completed using reference TRBV30 and TRBJ1-3, is SQTIHQWPATLVQPVGSPLSLECTVEGTSNPNLYWYRQAAGRGLQLLFYSVGIGQISSEVPQNLSASRPQDRQFILSSKKLLLSDSGFYLCAWKQGRSGNTIYFGEGSWLTVV.